This T cell receptor (beta chain) appears in the sequencing data of a study of blood T cell repertoires in COVID-19. Across the study: The United States, Italy and Spain supplied acute and convalescent COVID-19 samples. T cells, B-cell-depleted T cells, or PBMCs supplied cDNA or gDNA.

Original processing methods: Amplification from reference gene primers served as the basis for estimated nucleated cell counts. Clones were read by immunoSEQ multiplex PCR, and TCRdb kept only the in-frame ones, dropping some. From that table come the V and J calls and clone size; the DNA was used to work out D and trimming. The sample has roughly 250,000 clones, roughly 84% seen once; the top ten hold 1.5% to 1.9%. The CDR3 is 16 residues long. The germline V gene encodes CDR1 SGHRS and CDR2 YFSETQ. V was clipped by 4 bases and J by 0 bases; unmatched bases: 7. The sample comprised peripheral blood. The chain recombines TRBV5-1 with TRBJ1-3, with 7 bases aligning to TRBD1. The sequence was collected from a woman aged 40 to 55 who had recovered from COVID-19. The CDR3 spells CASSKGQIFSGNTIYF. The CDR3 DNA follows: TGCGCCAGCAGCAAGGGACAGATCTTCTCTGGAAACACCATATATTTT.